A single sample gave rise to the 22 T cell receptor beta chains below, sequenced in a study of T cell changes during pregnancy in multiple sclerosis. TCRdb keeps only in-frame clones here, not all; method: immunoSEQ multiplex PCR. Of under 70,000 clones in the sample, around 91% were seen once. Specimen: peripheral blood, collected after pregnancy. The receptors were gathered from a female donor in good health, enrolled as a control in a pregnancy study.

The CDR3 protein is CASRRTGGTEAFF. The CDR3 DNA is TGTGCCAGCAGAAGAACAGGGGGAACTGAAGCTTTCTTT. The rearrangement joins TRBV7-2 to TRBJ1-1; the match to TRBD1 covers 8 bases. The trim removed 6 bases at V and 5 bases at J, leaving 5 bases unmatched. Germline CDR1 is SGHTA and CDR2 is FQGNSA. The CDR3 sequence is 13 residues long.

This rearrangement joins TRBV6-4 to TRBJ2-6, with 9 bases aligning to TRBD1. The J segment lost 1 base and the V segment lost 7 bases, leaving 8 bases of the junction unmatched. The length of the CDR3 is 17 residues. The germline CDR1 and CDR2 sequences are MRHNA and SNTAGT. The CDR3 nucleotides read TGTGCCAGCACCCTAACAGGGGGCGCGTCTGGGGCCAACGTCCTGACTTTC. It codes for CASTLTGGASGANVLTF.

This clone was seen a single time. CDR3 residues: CASSGLAAYNEQFF. The CDR3 coding sequence is TGTGCCAGCAGTGGACTAGCGGCCTACAATGAGCAGTTCTTC. The chain has TRBV6-5 and TRBJ2-1; 10 bases match TRBD2. This CDR3 region has 14 residues. J lost 2 bases, V lost 5 bases, and 0 bases had no gene match. CDR1 and CDR2 (germline): MNHEY, SVGAGI.

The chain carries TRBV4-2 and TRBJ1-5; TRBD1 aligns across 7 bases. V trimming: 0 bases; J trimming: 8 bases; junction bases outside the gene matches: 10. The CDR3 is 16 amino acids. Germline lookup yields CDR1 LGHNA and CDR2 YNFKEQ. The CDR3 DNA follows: TGTGCCAGCAGCCAAGAAGTAACAGGGGCTAATGAGCCCCAGCATTTT. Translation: CASSQEVTGANEPQHF.

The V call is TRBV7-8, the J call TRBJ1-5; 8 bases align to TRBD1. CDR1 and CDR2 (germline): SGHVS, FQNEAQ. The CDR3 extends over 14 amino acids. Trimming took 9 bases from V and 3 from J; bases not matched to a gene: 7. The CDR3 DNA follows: TGTGCCAGTCTGGGACAGGACCCCAATCAGCCCCAGCATTTT. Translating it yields CASLGQDPNQPQHF.

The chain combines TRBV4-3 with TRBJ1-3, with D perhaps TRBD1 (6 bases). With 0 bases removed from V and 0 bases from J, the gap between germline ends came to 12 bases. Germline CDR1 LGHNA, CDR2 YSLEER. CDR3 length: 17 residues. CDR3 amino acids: CASSQEPQGVSGNTIYF. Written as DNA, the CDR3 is TGCGCCAGCAGCCAAGAGCCACAGGGAGTCTCTGGAAACACCATATATTTT.

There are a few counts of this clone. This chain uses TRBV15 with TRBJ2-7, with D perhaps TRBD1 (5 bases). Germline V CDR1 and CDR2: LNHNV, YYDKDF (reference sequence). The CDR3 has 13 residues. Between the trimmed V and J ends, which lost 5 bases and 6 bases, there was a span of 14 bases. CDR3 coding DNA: TGTGCCACCAGCTACGAAAGGGGCAGCGAGCAGTACTTC. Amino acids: CATSYERGSEQYF.

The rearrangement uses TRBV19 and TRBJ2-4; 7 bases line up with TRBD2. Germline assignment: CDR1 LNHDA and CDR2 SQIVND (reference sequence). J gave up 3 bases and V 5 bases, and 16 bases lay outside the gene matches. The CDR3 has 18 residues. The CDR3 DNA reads TGTGCCAGTAGTCTCGGGTGGGTCGGGGGGAACAACAAAAACATTCAGTACTTC. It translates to CASSLGWVGGNNKNIQYF.

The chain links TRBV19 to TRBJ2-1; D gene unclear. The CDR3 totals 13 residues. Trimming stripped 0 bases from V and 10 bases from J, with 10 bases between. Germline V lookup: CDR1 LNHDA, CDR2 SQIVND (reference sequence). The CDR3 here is CASSIDRVREQFF. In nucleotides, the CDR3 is TGTGCCAGTAGTATAGACCGGGTACGGGAGCAGTTCTTC.

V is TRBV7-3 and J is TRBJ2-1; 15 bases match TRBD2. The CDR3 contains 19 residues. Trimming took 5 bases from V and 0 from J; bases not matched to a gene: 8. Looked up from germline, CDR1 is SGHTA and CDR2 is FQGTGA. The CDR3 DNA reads TGTGCCAGCAGCGCAACCGGGACTAGCGGGGGGAGCTCCTACAATGAGCAGTTCTTC. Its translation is CASSATGTSGGSSYNEQFF.

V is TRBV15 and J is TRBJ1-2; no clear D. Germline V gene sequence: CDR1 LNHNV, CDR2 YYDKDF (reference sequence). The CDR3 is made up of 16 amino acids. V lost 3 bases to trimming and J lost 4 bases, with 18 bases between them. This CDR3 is CATSSDPPAGSYGYTF. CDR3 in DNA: TGTGCCACCAGCAGCGATCCCCCCGCGGGAAGCTATGGCTACACCTTC.

The CDR3 DNA sequence: TGCGCCAGCAGCCTTAGCACCGGGGAGCTGTTTTTT. Translating it yields CASSLSTGELFF. This chain uses TRBV4-3 with TRBJ2-2; D remains ambiguous. In germline, CDR1 is LGHNA, CDR2 YSLEER. CDR3 length: 12 amino acids. The germline V and J ends were trimmed by 4 bases and 4 bases, with 4 bases remaining between them.

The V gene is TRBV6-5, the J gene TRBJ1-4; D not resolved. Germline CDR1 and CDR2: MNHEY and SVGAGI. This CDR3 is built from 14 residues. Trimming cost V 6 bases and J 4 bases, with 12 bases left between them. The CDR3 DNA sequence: TGTGCCAGCAGCCGCAGTATCCTTAATGAAAAACTGTTTTTT. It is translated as CASSRSILNEKLFF.

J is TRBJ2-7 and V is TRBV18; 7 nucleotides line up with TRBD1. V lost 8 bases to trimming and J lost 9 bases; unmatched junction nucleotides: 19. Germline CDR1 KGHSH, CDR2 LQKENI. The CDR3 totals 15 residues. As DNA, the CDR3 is TGTGCCAGCCAGGTCGTAGGGGGCCCACGTGGAGTGCAGTACTTC. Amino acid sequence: CASQVVGGPRGVQYF.

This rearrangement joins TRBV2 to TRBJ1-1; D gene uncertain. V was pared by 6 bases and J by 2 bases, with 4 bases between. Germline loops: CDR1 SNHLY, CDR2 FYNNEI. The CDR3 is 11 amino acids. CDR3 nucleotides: TGTGCCAGCAGGGGCAACACTGAAGCTTTCTTT. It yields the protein CASRGNTEAFF.

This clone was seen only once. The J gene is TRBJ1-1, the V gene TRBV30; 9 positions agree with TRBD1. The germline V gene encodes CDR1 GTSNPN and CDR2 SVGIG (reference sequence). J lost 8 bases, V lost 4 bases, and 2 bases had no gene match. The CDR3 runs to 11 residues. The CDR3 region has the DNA TGTGCCTGGACGGACAGGGGAGAAGCTTTCTTT. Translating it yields CAWTDRGEAFF.

CDR3 region: CAWTGTGGNQPQHF. The CDR3 nucleotides read TGTGCCTGGACCGGGACAGGGGGAAATCAGCCCCAGCATTTT. The V call is TRBV30, the J call TRBJ1-5; TRBD1 aligns across 11 bases. There are 14 residues in the CDR3. Trimming at V came to 4 bases and at J to 4 bases, leaving 3 bases not matched to a gene. Germline V gene data show CDR1 as GTSNPN and CDR2 as SVGIG (reference sequence).

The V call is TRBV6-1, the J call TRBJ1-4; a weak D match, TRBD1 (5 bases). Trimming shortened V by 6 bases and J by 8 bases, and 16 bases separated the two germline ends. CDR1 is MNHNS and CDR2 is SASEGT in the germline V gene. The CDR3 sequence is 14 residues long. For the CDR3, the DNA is TGTGCCAGCAGCGGACACCTAAAAAAAGAAAAACTGTTTTTT. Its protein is CASSGHLKKEKLFF.

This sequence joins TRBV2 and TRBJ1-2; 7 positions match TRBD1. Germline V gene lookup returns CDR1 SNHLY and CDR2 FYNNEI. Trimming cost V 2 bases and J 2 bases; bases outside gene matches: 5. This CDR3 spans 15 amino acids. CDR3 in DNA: TGTGCCAGCAGTGAAAGGGGGCAGATCAACTATGGCTACACCTTC. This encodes CASSERGQINYGYTF. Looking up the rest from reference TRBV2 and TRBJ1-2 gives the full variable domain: EPEVTQTPSHQVTQMGQEVILRCVPISNHLYFYWYRQILGQKVEFLVSFYNNEISEKSEIFDDQFSVERPDGSNFTLKIRSTKLEDSAMYFCASSERGQINYGYTFGSGTRLTVV.

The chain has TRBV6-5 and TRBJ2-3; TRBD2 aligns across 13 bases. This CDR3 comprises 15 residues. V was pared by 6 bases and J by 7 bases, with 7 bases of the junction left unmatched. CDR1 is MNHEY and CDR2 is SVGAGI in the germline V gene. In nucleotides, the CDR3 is TGTGCCAGCAGCCAGACTAGCGGGGGGCAGTATACGCAGTATTTT. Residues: CASSQTSGGQYTQYF.

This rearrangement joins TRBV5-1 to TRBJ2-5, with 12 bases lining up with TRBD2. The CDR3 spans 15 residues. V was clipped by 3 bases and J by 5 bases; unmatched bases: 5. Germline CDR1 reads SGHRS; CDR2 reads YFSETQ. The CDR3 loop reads CASSSSGGARETQYF. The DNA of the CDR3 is TGCGCCAGCAGCTCTAGCGGGGGGGCGAGGGAGACCCAGTACTTC.

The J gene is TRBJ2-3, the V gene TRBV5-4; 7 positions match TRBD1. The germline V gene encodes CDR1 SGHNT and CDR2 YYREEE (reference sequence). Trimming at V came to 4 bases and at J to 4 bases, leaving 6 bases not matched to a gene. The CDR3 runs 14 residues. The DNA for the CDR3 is TGTGCCAGCAGCCTTACAGGGGACCCAGATACGCAGTATTTT. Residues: CASSLTGDPDTQYF.